The following is a T cell receptor (beta chain) sequence with its context. A single record per CDR3 protein comes from TCRdb applying MiXCR to the 5' RACE reads. The repertoire holds 260,000 or so distinct CDR3 sequences, with 6.5% to 9% as singletons. The CDR3 spans 15 residues. Per the germline V gene, CDR1 is SEHNR and CDR2 is FQNEAQ (reference sequence). Losses at the gene ends were 8 bases for V and 5 bases for J; bases not matched to a gene: 9. This entry comes from a study of identical twins. The data were also submitted as part of a second study, on yellow fever vaccine responses in identical twins.

This chain links TRBV7-9 with TRBJ2-3; the match to TRBD2 covers 11 bases. The sequence derives from a woman aged 18-29 years in good health. Material: CD8+ T cells sorted from blood. CDR3 sequence (DNA): TGTGCCAGCCTTGGGCTAGCGGGAGGTGTAGATACGCAGTATTTT. Protein sequence: CASLGLAGGVDTQYF.